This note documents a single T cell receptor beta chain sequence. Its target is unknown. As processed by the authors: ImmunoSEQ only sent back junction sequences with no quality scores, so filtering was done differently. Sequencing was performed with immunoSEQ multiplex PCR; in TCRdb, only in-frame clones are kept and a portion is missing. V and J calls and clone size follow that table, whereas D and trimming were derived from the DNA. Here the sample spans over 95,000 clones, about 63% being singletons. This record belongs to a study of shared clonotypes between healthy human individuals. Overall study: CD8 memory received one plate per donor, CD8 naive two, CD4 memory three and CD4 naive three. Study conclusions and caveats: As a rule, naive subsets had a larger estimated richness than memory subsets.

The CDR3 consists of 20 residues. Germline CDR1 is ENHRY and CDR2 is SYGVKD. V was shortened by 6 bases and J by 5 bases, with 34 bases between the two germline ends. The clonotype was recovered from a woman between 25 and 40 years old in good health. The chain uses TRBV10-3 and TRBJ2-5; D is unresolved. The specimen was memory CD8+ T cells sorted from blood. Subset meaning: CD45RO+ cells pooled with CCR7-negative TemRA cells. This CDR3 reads CAISELTAIPSGLPQETQYF. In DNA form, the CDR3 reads TGTGCCATCAGCGAACTAACGGCTATCCCATCCGGGCTCCCACAGGAGACCCAGTACTTC.